The next 9 T cell receptor beta chains were all read from a single sample in a study of neoadjuvant anti-PD-1 for oral cavity cancer. Produced via immunoSEQ multiplex PCR; TCRdb's table is partial and in-frame only. The sample consists of some 33,000 clones, around nine tenths of them appearing once. Specimen: PBMCs, collected before nivolumab (anti-PD-1) treatment. These receptors originate from a person aged 35-80 years with oral cavity squamous cell carcinoma.

This rearrangement joins TRBV5-6 to TRBJ1-6, with no clear D. Trimming took off 4 bases at V and 2 bases at J, with 13 bases between the two ends. The CDR3 is 16 amino acids. Germline V CDR1 and CDR2: SGHDT, YYEEEE. CDR3 region: CASSVYLRAYNSPLHF. The CDR3 bases are TGTGCCAGCAGCGTCTACCTCCGGGCCTATAATTCACCCCTCCACTTT.

The chain joins TRBV9 to TRBJ2-5; tentative D call: TRBD2 (6 bases). The CDR3 has 14 residues. Deletions cut 4 bases from V and 1 base from J, with 11 bases between. The germline V gene has CDR1 SGDLS and CDR2 YYNGEE. The CDR3 loop reads CASSLGLFQETQYF. The CDR3 nucleotides read TGTGCCAGCAGCCTGGGACTGTTCCAAGAGACCCAGTACTTC.

The gene calls are TRBV5-1 and TRBJ2-5; 8 bases are a match to TRBD2. The CDR3 length is 18 residues. The germline V gene has CDR1 SGHRS and CDR2 YFSETQ. Trimming took 0 bases from V and 4 from J; bases not matched to a gene: 14. The CDR3 nucleotides read TGCGCCAGCAGCTTGGCCAGGTTAGCGGGGTCCCTAGGAGAGACCCAGTACTTC. Protein product: CASSLARLAGSLGETQYF.

This clone was seen a single time. This chain links TRBV11-3 with TRBJ1-3; 8 nucleotides align to TRBD1. CDR1 SGHNT and CDR2 YENEEA come from the germline V gene. The CDR3 contains 18 residues. The V segment lost 8 bases and the J segment 0 bases; nucleotides outside the gene matches: 15. The CDR3 loop is CASGPDRARLSSGNTIYF. CDR3 in DNA: TGTGCCAGCGGCCCGGACAGGGCACGATTATCCTCTGGAAACACCATATATTTT.

The CDR3 reads CASSGGTVSTDTQYF. The CDR3, as DNA: TGCGCCAGCAGCGGGGGGACGGTTAGCACAGATACGCAGTATTTT. The V gene is TRBV5-1, the J gene TRBJ2-3, with TRBD2 as a possible D gene (6 bases). Deletions cut 4 bases from V and 0 bases from J, with 12 bases between. This CDR3 is 15 amino acids long. The germline gives CDR1 SGHRS, CDR2 YFSETQ.

CDR3: CASSSRDRGRAEAFF. The CDR3 DNA is TGTGCCAGCAGTTCCAGGGACAGGGGAAGGGCTGAAGCTTTCTTT. The genes are TRBV6-5 and TRBJ1-1; TRBD1 matches 10 bases. CDR1 and CDR2 (germline): MNHEY, SVGAGI. J gave up 6 bases and V 4 bases, and 8 bases lay outside the gene matches. The length of the CDR3 is 15 residues.

V usage is TRBV6-4 and J usage is TRBJ2-7, with D tentatively TRBD1 (5 bases). CDR3 size: 13 residues. Trimming shortened V by 7 bases and J by 1 base, and 11 bases separated the two germline ends. Per germline, CDR1 MRHNA and CDR2 SNTAGT. CDR3 amino acids: CASNRQPSYEQYF. The CDR3 DNA reads TGTGCCAGCAACAGACAGCCATCCTACGAGCAGTACTTC.

The chain combines TRBV4-3 with TRBJ2-3; TRBD2 matches at 10 bases. The CDR3 totals 15 residues. The germline V gene encodes CDR1 LGHNA and CDR2 YSLEER. Trimming removed 5 bases from V and 3 bases from J; junction bases left unmatched: 5. CDR3 DNA sequence: TGCGCCAGCAGCACACTAGCGGGGTATACAGATACGCAGTATTTT. Its protein product is CASSTLAGYTDTQYF.

The rearrangement links TRBV5-6 to TRBJ1-1; D call uncertain. The V end lost 5 bases, the J end lost 5 bases, and 13 bases lay between the germline ends. This CDR3 comprises 13 residues. Germline V gene lookup returns CDR1 SGHDT and CDR2 YYEEEE. The CDR3 bases are TGTGCCAGCAGTCCGCCTGGGGTAACTGAAGCTTTCTTT. Its protein product is CASSPPGVTEAFF.